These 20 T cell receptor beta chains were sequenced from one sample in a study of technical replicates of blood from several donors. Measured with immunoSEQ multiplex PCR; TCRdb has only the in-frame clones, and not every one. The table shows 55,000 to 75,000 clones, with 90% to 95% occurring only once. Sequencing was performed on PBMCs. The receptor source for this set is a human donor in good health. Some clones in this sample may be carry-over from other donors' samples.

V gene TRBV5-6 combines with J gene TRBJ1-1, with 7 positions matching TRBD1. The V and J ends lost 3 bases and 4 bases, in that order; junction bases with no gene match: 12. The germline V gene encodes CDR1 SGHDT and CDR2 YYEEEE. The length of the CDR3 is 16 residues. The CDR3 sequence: CASSWMTGRVSTEAFF. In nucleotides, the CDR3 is TGTGCCAGCAGCTGGATGACAGGGCGGGTGAGCACTGAAGCTTTCTTT.

CDR3 protein: CASSESAGAADTQYF. The CDR3 DNA reads as TGTGCCAGCAGTGAATCAGCGGGGGCGGCAGATACGCAGTATTTT. The chain links TRBV2 to TRBJ2-3; TRBD2 agrees at 8 bases. V gave up 2 bases and J gave up 4 bases; unmatched junction bases: 5. The CDR3 runs to 15 residues. CDR1 and CDR2 from the germline V gene are SNHLY and FYNNEI.

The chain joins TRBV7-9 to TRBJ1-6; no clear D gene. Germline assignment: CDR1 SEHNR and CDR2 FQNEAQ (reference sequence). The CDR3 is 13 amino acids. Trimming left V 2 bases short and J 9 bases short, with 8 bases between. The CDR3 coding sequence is TGTGCCAGCAGCTTATTACTTAGTTCACCCCTCCACTTT. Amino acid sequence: CASSLLLSSPLHF.

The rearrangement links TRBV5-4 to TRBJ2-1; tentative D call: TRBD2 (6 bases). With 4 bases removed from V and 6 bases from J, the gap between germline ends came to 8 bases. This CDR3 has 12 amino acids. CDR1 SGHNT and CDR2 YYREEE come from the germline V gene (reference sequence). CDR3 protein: CASSRDSNEQFF. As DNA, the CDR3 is TGTGCCAGCAGCCGGGACTCCAATGAGCAGTTCTTC.

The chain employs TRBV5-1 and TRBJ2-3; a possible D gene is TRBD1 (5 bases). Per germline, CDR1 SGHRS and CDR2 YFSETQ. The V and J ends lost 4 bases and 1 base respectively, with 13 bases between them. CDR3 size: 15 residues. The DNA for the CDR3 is TGCGCCAGCAGCCGGCTGCAGGGTGGCACAGATACGCAGTATTTT. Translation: CASSRLQGGTDTQYF. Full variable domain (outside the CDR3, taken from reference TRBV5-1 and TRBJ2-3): KAGVTQTPRYLIKTRGQQVTLSCSPISGHRSVSWYQQTPGQGLQFLFEYFSETQRNKGNFPGRFSGRQFSNSRSEMNVSTLELGDSALYLCASSRLQGGTDTQYFGPGTRLTVL.

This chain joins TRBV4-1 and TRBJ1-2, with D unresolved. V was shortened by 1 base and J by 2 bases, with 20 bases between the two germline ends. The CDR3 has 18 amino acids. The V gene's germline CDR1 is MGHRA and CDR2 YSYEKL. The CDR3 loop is CASSQVVLRSEENYGYTF. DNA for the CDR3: TGCGCCAGCAGCCAAGTGGTTCTTCGCAGCGAGGAAAACTATGGCTACACCTTC.

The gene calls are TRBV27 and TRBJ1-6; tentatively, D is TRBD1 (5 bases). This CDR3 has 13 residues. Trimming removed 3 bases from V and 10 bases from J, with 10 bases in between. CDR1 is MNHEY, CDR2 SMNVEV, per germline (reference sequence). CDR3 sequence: CASSFGGTSPLHF. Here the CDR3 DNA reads TGTGCCAGCAGTTTTGGGGGGACCTCACCCCTCCACTTT.

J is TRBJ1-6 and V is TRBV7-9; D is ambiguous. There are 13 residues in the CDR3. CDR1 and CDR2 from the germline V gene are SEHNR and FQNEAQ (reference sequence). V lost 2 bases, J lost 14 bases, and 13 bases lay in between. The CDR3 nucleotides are TGTGCCAGCAGCTTATATAACAGTGCGACCCTCCACTTT. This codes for CASSLYNSATLHF. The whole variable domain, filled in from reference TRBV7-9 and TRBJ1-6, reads DTGVSQNPRHKITKRGQNVTFRCDPISEHNRLYWYRQTLGQGPEFLTYFQNEAQLEKSRLLSDRFSAERPKGSFSTLEIQRTEQGDSAMYLCASSLYNSATLHFGNGTRLTVT.

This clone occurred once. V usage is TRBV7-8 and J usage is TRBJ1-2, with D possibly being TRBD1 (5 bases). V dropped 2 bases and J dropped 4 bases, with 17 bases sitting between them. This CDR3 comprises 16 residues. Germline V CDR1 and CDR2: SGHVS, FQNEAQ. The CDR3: CASSLFDSRSPYGYTF. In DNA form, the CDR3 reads TGTGCCAGCAGCTTATTCGACAGTCGTTCACCCTATGGCTACACCTTC. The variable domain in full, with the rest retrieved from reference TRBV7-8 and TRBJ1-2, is GAGVSQSPRYKVAKRGQDVALRCDPISGHVSLFWYQQALGQGPEFLTYFQNEAQLDKSGLPSDRFFAERPEGSVSTLKIQRTQQEDSAVYLCASSLFDSRSPYGYTFGSGTRLTVV.

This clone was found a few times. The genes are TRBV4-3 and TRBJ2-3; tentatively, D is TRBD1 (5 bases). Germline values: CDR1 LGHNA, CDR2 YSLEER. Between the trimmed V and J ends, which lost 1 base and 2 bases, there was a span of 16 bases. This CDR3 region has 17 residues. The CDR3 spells CASSQGGRVSFTDTQYF. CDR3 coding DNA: TGCGCCAGCAGCCAAGGGGGCCGGGTTTCTTTCACAGATACGCAGTATTTT.

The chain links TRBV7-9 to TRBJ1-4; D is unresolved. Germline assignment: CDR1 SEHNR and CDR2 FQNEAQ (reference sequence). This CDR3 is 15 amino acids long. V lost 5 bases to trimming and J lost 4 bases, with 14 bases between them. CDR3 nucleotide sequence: TGTGCCAGCAGCGCCGCTCGGGATGGTAATGAAAAACTGTTTTTT. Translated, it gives CASSAARDGNEKLFF.

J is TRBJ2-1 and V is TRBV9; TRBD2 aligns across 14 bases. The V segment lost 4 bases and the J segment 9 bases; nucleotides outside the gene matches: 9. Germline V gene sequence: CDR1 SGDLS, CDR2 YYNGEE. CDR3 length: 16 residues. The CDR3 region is CASSPGLAGGLGEQFF. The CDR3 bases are TGTGCCAGCAGCCCTGGACTAGCGGGGGGCTTGGGTGAGCAGTTCTTC.

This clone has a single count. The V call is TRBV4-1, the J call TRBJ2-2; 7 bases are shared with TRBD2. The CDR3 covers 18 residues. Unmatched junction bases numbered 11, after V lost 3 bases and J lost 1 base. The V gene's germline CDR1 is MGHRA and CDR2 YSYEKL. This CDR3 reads CASSHKTSPILNTGELFF. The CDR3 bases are TGCGCCAGCAGCCATAAGACTAGCCCAATTTTGAACACCGGGGAGCTGTTTTTT.

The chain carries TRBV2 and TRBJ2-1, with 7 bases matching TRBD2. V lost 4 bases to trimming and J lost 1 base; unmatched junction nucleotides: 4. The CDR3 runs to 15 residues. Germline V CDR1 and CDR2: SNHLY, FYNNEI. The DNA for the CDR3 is TGTGCCAGCAGTGCCCTAGCGGCTTCCTACAATGAGCAGTTCTTC. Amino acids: CASSALAASYNEQFF.

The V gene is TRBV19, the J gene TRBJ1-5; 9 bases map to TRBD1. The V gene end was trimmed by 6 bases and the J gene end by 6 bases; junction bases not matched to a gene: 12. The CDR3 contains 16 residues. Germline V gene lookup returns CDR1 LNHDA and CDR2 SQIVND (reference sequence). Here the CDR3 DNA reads TGTGCCAGTAGGACACCAACGACAGGGGGATTTCAGCCCCAGCATTTT. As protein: CASRTPTTGGFQPQHF.

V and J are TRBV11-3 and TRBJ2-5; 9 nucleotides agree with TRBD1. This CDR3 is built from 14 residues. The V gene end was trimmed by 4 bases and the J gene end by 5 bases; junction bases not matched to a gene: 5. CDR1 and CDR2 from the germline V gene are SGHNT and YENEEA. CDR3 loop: CASSSGTGSETQYF. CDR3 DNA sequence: TGTGCCAGCAGCTCCGGGACAGGGAGCGAGACCCAGTACTTC.

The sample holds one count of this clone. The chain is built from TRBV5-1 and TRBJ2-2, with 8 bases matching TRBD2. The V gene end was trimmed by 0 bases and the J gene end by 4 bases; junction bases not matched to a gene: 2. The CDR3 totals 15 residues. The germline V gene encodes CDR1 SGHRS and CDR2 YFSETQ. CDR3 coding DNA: TGCGCCAGCAGCTTGGTGCTAGCGGGCACCGGGGAGCTGTTTTTT. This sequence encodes CASSLVLAGTGELFF.

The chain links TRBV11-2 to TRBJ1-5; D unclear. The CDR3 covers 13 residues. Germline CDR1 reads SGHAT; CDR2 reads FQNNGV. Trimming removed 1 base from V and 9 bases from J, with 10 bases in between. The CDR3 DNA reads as TGTGCCAGCAGCTTAGGGAGGGAATGGCCCCAGCATTTT. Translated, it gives CASSLGREWPQHF.

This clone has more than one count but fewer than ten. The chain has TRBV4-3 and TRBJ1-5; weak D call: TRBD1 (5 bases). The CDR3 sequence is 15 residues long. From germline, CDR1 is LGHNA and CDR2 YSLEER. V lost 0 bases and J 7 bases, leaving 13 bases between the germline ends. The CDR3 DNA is TGCGCCAGCAGCCAAGATAATCAGGGATACCAGCCCCAGCATTTT. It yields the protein CASSQDNQGYQPQHF.

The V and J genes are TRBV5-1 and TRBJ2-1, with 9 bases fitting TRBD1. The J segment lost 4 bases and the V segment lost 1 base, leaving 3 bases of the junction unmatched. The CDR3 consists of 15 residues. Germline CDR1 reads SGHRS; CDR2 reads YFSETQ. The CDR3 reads CASSLTGTGYNEQFF. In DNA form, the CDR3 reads TGCGCCAGCAGCTTGACCGGGACAGGGTACAATGAGCAGTTCTTC.